The 26 T cell receptor beta chains reported below all come from one sample, sequenced in a study of shared clonotypes between healthy human individuals. Libraries were prepared by immunoSEQ multiplex PCR; TCRdb keeps only in-frame clonotypes and omits some of them. The table shows under 1,100,000 clones, with around 74% occurring only once. The sequenced sample consisted of memory CD4+ T cells sorted from blood. Subset described: CD45RA-negative fraction. The receptors come from a man aged 18 to 30 in good health.

The rearrangement joins TRBV7-8 to TRBJ2-3; D gene uncertain. The CDR3 spans 15 residues. Germline CDR1 reads SGHVS; CDR2 reads FQNEAQ. V lost 1 base to trimming and J lost 2 bases, with 10 bases between them. As DNA, the CDR3 is TGTGCCAGCAGCTTAGTACCCTCGAACACAGATACGCAGTATTTT. Its translation: CASSLVPSNTDTQYF.

The V gene is TRBV9, the J gene TRBJ2-2; D not certain. The CDR3 consists of 14 residues. The V end was cut by 4 bases, the J end by 4 bases, with 11 bases between. The V gene's germline CDR1 is SGDLS and CDR2 YYNGEE. CDR3 residues: CASSPRPTTGELFF. CDR3 nucleotide sequence: TGTGCCAGCAGCCCCCGCCCTACCACCGGGGAGCTGTTTTTT.

The sample holds many counts of this clone. The same CDR3 can be traced to other DNA sequences in this sample. This chain uses TRBV5-4 with TRBJ2-7; D remains unclear. The germline V and J ends were trimmed by 0 bases and 2 bases, with 6 bases remaining between them. Germline V lookup: CDR1 SGHNT, CDR2 YYREEE (reference sequence). The CDR3 is 13 residues long. This CDR3 is CASSLANTYEQYF. The DNA for the CDR3 is TGTGCCAGCAGCTTGGCCAACACCTACGAGCAGTACTTC. Drawing the rest from reference TRBV5-4 and TRBJ2-7, the complete variable domain is ETGVTQSPTHLIKTRGQQVTLRCSSQSGHNTVSWYQQALGQGPQFIFQYYREEENGRGNFPPRFSGLQFPNYSSELNVNALELDDSALYLCASSLANTYEQYFGPGTRLTVT.

The chain links TRBV5-6 to TRBJ2-2; TRBD2 might be the D (6 bases). The germline V gene has CDR1 SGHDT and CDR2 YYEEEE. The CDR3 length is 15 residues. The ends were cut back, 5 bases at V and 3 bases at J, with 14 bases in the middle. The CDR3 region is CASRVSGRYTGELFF. As DNA, the CDR3 is TGTGCCAGCAGGGTTAGTGGGAGGTACACCGGGGAGCTGTTTTTT.

The rearrangement joins TRBV7-2 to TRBJ2-3; TRBD2 matches at 13 bases. The germline V gene has CDR1 SGHTA and CDR2 FQGNSA. CDR3 length: 17 residues. Trimming removed 1 base from V and 4 bases from J; junction bases left unmatched: 5. The CDR3, as DNA: TGTGCCAGCAGCTTAGGCGGACTAGCGGGAGTCTCAGATACGCAGTATTTT. It codes for CASSLGGLAGVSDTQYF.

The chain employs TRBV7-2 and TRBJ2-5, with 11 nucleotides matching TRBD2. V lost 4 bases to trimming and J lost 0 bases; unmatched junction nucleotides: 4. The CDR3 consists of 16 residues. Germline CDR1 SGHTA, CDR2 FQGNSA. The DNA for the CDR3 is TGTGCCAGCAGCTCCCAGACTAGCGGGGACCAAGAGACCCAGTACTTC. As protein: CASSSQTSGDQETQYF.

The V and J genes are TRBV6-6 and TRBJ1-5; no definite D call. V lost 2 bases and J 5 bases, leaving 7 bases between the germline ends. CDR3 size: 13 residues. The germline CDR1 and CDR2 sequences are MNHNY and SVGAGI (reference sequence). The CDR3 sequence: CASSYDPYQPQHF. The CDR3 coding sequence is TGTGCCAGCAGTTACGACCCCTATCAGCCCCAGCATTTT.

This clone was recorded once. The CDR3 DNA is TGCGCCACCTCAGACAGTAGCACCGGGGAGCTGTTTTTT. This translates into CATSDSSTGELFF. The V call is TRBV10-2, the J call TRBJ2-2; possible D gene TRBD1, 5 bases. The CDR3 is 13 residues long. The germline V and J ends were trimmed by 10 bases and 4 bases, with 13 bases remaining between them. Germline V gene lookup returns CDR1 WSHSY and CDR2 SAAADI.

This chain joins TRBV28 and TRBJ1-2; weak D call: TRBD1 (5 bases). Trimming took off 3 bases at V and 0 bases at J, with 11 bases between the two ends. CDR1 MDHEN and CDR2 SYDVKM come from the germline V gene. CDR3 length: 15 residues. CDR3 bases: TGTGCCAGCAGTTTTTCGACAGCCTCTAACTATGGCTACACCTTC. This translates into CASSFSTASNYGYTF.

V usage is TRBV28 and J usage is TRBJ2-5, with D hard to call. This CDR3 is built from 12 residues. Germline CDR1 reads MDHEN; CDR2 reads SYDVKM. V shed 3 bases and J shed 0 bases, with 2 bases lying between them. CDR3 in amino acids: CASSLYQETQYF. The CDR3 region has the DNA TGTGCCAGCAGTTTGTACCAAGAGACCCAGTACTTC.

V and J are TRBV7-2 and TRBJ2-7; 9 nucleotides agree with TRBD1. Germline V CDR1 and CDR2: SGHTA, FQGNSA. The junction had 4 bases not matched to a gene; V was cut back by 4 bases and J by 0 bases. This CDR3 contains 15 residues. For the CDR3, the DNA is TGTGCCAGCAGCTCGTCGACAGGGGGCTCCTACGAGCAGTACTTC. Its protein product is CASSSSTGGSYEQYF.

CDR3 sequence reads: CAWESLNRGVAGAAKNIQYF. The CDR3 region has the DNA TGTGCCTGGGAGAGCCTTAACAGGGGGGTAGCGGGAGCCGCTAAAAACATTCAGTACTTC. This chain joins TRBV30 and TRBJ2-4; D may be TRBD2 (9 bases). Trimming pared 5 bases from V and 4 bases from J, leaving 33 bases between. The CDR3 extends over 20 amino acids. Per germline, CDR1 GTSNPN and CDR2 SVGIG (reference sequence).

The V gene is TRBV7-3, the J gene TRBJ2-2; either TRBD1 or TRBD2 may supply D (5 bases each). The germline gives CDR1 SGHTA, CDR2 FQGTGA. V shed 4 bases and J shed 4 bases, with 19 bases lying between them. The CDR3 spans 17 residues. The CDR3 region has the DNA TGTGCCAGCAGCTCGACCCGGGACGGGGCGGGCACCGGGGAGCTGTTTTTT. Encoded protein: CASSSTRDGAGTGELFF.

The CDR3 sequence is CASSALGEQFF. The CDR3 DNA reads as TGTGCCAGCTCGGCCTTGGGCGAGCAGTTCTTC. This chain joins TRBV18 and TRBJ2-1; D is unclear. The V and J ends lost 6 bases and 10 bases respectively, with 10 bases between them. CDR1 and CDR2 from the germline V gene are KGHSH and LQKENI. There are 11 residues in the CDR3.

This sequence joins TRBV18 and TRBJ2-7, with 13 bases lining up with TRBD2. CDR3 size: 15 residues. Unmatched junction bases numbered 4, after V lost 6 bases and J lost 2 bases. Per germline, CDR1 KGHSH and CDR2 LQKENI. DNA for the CDR3: TGTGCCAGCTCCCGCACTAGCGGGGGGGCCTACGAGCAGTACTTC. Translating it yields CASSRTSGGAYEQYF.

The chain couples TRBV5-8 to TRBJ2-2, with 7 positions matching TRBD1. CDR3 length: 15 residues. The junction had 8 bases not matched to a gene; V was cut back by 7 bases and J by 2 bases. Germline-derived CDR1 and CDR2 are SGHTS and YDEGEE. Here the CDR3 reads CASGPGTANTGELFF. CDR3 sequence (DNA): TGTGCCAGCGGCCCCGGGACAGCTAACACCGGGGAGCTGTTTTTT.

The gene calls are TRBV19 and TRBJ2-4; TRBD2 is a possible D gene (6 bases). V gave up 4 bases and J gave up 1 base, with 23 bases separating them. CDR1 is LNHDA and CDR2 is SQIVND in the germline V gene (reference sequence). This CDR3 is built from 19 residues. As DNA, the CDR3 is TGTGCCAGTAGTAAATCGCCCGGCCCCCTCGGAGGGGCCAAAAACATTCAGTACTTC. This codes for CASSKSPGPLGGAKNIQYF. Combining the CDR3 with reference TRBV19 and TRBJ2-4 gives the whole variable domain DGGITQSPKYLFRKEGQNVTLSCEQNLNHDAMYWYRQDPGQGLRLIYYSQIVNDFQKGDIAEGYSVSREKKESFPLTVTSAQKNPTAFYLCASSKSPGPLGGAKNIQYFGAGTRLSVL.

The chain recombines TRBV4-1 with TRBJ2-5; D remains unclear. Germline V gene data show CDR1 as MGHRA and CDR2 as YSYEKL. CDR3 size: 18 residues. The V end was cut by 2 bases, the J end by 1 base, with 20 bases between. CDR3 sequence: CASSQRPHRNMIQETQYF. As DNA, the CDR3 is TGCGCCAGCAGCCAAAGGCCACACAGAAACATGATCCAAGAGACCCAGTACTTC.

The chain carries TRBV18 and TRBJ1-6; D perhaps matches TRBD1 (6 bases). V was shortened by 6 bases and J by 6 bases, with 12 bases between the two germline ends. Per the germline V gene, CDR1 is KGHSH and CDR2 is LQKENI. There are 14 residues in the CDR3. The CDR3 region is CASSQQGGNSPLHF. CDR3 in DNA: TGTGCCAGCTCTCAACAGGGAGGTAATTCACCCCTCCACTTT.

The rearrangement links TRBV30 to TRBJ2-7; TRBD1 might be the D (5 bases). The CDR3 has 11 amino acids. Germline CDR1 GTSNPN, CDR2 SVGIG (reference sequence). V gave up 7 bases and J gave up 0 bases, with 7 bases separating them. CDR3 in DNA: TGTGCCTTGACAGACTCCTACGAGCAGTACTTC. Protein sequence: CALTDSYEQYF.

The chain carries TRBV7-2 and TRBJ1-3; D possibly corresponds to TRBD1 (6 bases). This CDR3 spans 14 amino acids. Trimming left V 6 bases short and J 2 bases short, with 11 bases between. Germline CDR1 reads SGHTA; CDR2 reads FQGNSA. As DNA, the CDR3 is TGTGCCAGCAGTCTTGGACAGACTGGAAACACCATATATTTT. It specifies CASSLGQTGNTIYF.

The rearrangement uses TRBV11-2 and TRBJ2-2; TRBD2 matches at 7 bases. The CDR3 totals 14 residues. The germline gives CDR1 SGHAT, CDR2 FQNNGV. With V trimmed by 7 bases and J by 3 bases, 5 bases remained unmatched. The CDR3 spells CASTAGDYTGELFF. The CDR3 coding sequence is TGTGCCAGCACCGCGGGAGATTACACCGGGGAGCTGTTTTTT.

CDR3 sequence reads: CASSFRTGASGYTF. CDR3 nucleotide sequence: TGTGCCAGCAGTTTCCGGACAGGGGCCTCTGGCTACACCTTC. This rearrangement joins TRBV27 to TRBJ1-2; 9 bases agree with TRBD1. Germline V gives CDR1 MNHEY, CDR2 SMNVEV (reference sequence). Losses at the gene ends were 3 bases for V and 7 bases for J; bases not matched to a gene: 6. This CDR3 comprises 14 residues.

The chain couples TRBV4-2 to TRBJ2-7, with D tentatively TRBD1 (6 bases). The CDR3 extends over 14 amino acids. V was cut by 4 bases and J by 3 bases, with 13 bases left in between. CDR1 LGHNA and CDR2 YNFKEQ come from the germline V gene. CDR3 sequence reads: CASSRAGQNYEQYF. The DNA of the CDR3 is TGTGCCAGCAGCCGGGCCGGACAGAACTACGAGCAGTACTTC.

In this sample, this clone turned up a few times. The rearrangement uses TRBV5-1 and TRBJ1-4, with unresolved D. The germline gives CDR1 SGHRS, CDR2 YFSETQ. Trimming took 4 bases from V and 3 from J, leaving 10 bases between them. CDR3 length: 14 residues. The CDR3 spells CASSTQSANEKLFF. The CDR3 DNA follows: TGCGCCAGCAGCACCCAGTCGGCTAATGAAAAACTGTTTTTT.

This chain uses TRBV28 with TRBJ2-1; D gene unclear. CDR3 length: 15 residues. CDR1 and CDR2 (germline): MDHEN, SYDVKM. Trimming stripped 7 bases from V and 7 bases from J, with 20 bases between. The CDR3 protein is CASNSDPSSRNEQFF. CDR3 sequence (DNA): TGTGCCAGCAATTCTGACCCGTCGTCTAGGAATGAGCAGTTCTTC.